One and the same sample provided the 19 T cell receptor beta chains below, sequenced in a study of blood T cell repertoires in COVID-19. The method was immunoSEQ multiplex PCR; TCRdb's version includes in-frame clones alone and lacks a portion of them. Of 180,000 or so clones listed, about 85% are singletons. Sequenced input: peripheral blood. These receptors all come from a man aged 18 to 35 with acute or convalescent COVID-19.

This chain links TRBV9 with TRBJ1-4; no reliable D call. Trimming removed 0 bases at V and 12 bases at J, with 9 bases between. The CDR3 contains 12 residues. CDR1 and CDR2 (germline): SGDLS, YYNGEE. The CDR3: CASSVDGVELFF. For the CDR3, the DNA is TGTGCCAGCAGCGTAGACGGGGTGGAACTGTTTTTT.

This clone was seen a single time. The V call is TRBV7-9, the J call TRBJ1-1; TRBD1 matches 10 bases. The junction had 4 bases not matched to a gene; V was cut back by 5 bases and J by 4 bases. The CDR3 consists of 14 residues. Germline assignment: CDR1 SEHNR and CDR2 FQNEAQ (reference sequence). CDR3 in amino acids: CASSMGQGLTEAFF. The CDR3, as DNA: TGTGCCAGCAGCATGGGACAGGGGCTCACTGAAGCTTTCTTT.

This chain's CDR3 is CASSEVQDYGYTF. The CDR3 nucleotides read TGTGCCAGCAGTGAAGTACAGGACTATGGCTACACCTTC. This rearrangement joins TRBV6-1 to TRBJ1-2; D possibly corresponds to TRBD1 (5 bases). The CDR3 has 13 amino acids. Germline V CDR1 and CDR2: MNHNS, SASEGT. Trimming cost V 1 base and J 3 bases, with 6 bases left between them.

V is TRBV30 and J is TRBJ1-2; D gene ambiguous. The CDR3 spans 13 residues. Germline V CDR1 and CDR2: GTSNPN, SVGIG (reference sequence). V gave up 0 bases and J gave up 7 bases, with 12 bases separating them. The CDR3 sequence is CAWSVRASGGYTF. CDR3 nucleotides: TGTGCCTGGAGTGTCCGGGCGAGCGGTGGCTACACCTTC.

The chain employs TRBV2 and TRBJ2-7, with 11 bases fitting TRBD2. J lost 3 bases, V lost 5 bases, and 3 bases had no gene match. Germline-derived CDR1 and CDR2 are SNHLY and FYNNEI. CDR3 length: 14 residues. DNA for the CDR3: TGTGCCAGCAGTCCGGGACTAGCGGACTACGAGCAGTACTTC. Residues: CASSPGLADYEQYF. Looking up the rest from reference TRBV2 and TRBJ2-7 gives the full variable domain: EPEVTQTPSHQVTQMGQEVILRCVPISNHLYFYWYRQILGQKVEFLVSFYNNEISEKSEIFDDQFSVERPDGSNFTLKIRSTKLEDSAMYFCASSPGLADYEQYFGPGTRLTVT.

The rearrangement uses TRBV24-1 and TRBJ1-5; unclear D gene. Germline V CDR1 and CDR2: KGHDR, SFDVKD. V dropped 5 bases and J dropped 8 bases, with 15 bases sitting between them. The CDR3 covers 14 residues. For the CDR3, the DNA is TGTGCCACCAGTGGCGCCGGGGTTTGGGAGCCCCAGCATTTT. Translating gives CATSGAGVWEPQHF.

The chain recombines TRBV24-1 with TRBJ2-1, with 7 bases that match TRBD1. J lost 5 bases, V lost 6 bases, and 9 bases had no gene match. CDR1 is KGHDR, CDR2 SFDVKD, per germline. The CDR3 length is 15 residues. CDR3 DNA sequence: TGTGCCACCAGTTATAGTGACAGGGTGAACAATGAGCAGTTCTTC. This sequence encodes CATSYSDRVNNEQFF.

The chain has TRBV4-2 and TRBJ2-5; 9 nucleotides align to TRBD2. Trimming took 1 base from V and 5 from J; bases not matched to a gene: 11. This CDR3 spans 17 amino acids. Per the germline V gene, CDR1 is LGHNA and CDR2 is YNFKEQ. CDR3 bases: TGTGCCAGCAGCCAAGTTTCGCGCGGGGGGGCCAAGGAGACCCAGTACTTC. Encoded protein: CASSQVSRGGAKETQYF.

This chain uses TRBV6-5 with TRBJ2-1; unclear D gene. V was trimmed by 2 bases and J by 2 bases, leaving 13 bases between them. The CDR3 has 16 amino acids. Germline V gene sequence: CDR1 MNHEY, CDR2 SVGAGI. This CDR3 reads CASSYGPGRTYNEQFF. The CDR3 nucleotides are TGTGCCAGCAGTTACGGGCCAGGTCGTACCTACAATGAGCAGTTCTTC.

J is TRBJ2-5 and V is TRBV2, with a weak D call TRBD2 (7 bases). The V and J ends lost 5 bases and 3 bases respectively, with 16 bases between them. The CDR3 extends over 15 amino acids. Per germline, CDR1 SNHLY and CDR2 FYNNEI. CDR3 loop: CASSPRAGAEETQYF. The CDR3, as DNA: TGTGCCAGCAGTCCGCGGGCGGGGGCTGAAGAGACCCAGTACTTC.

The V gene is TRBV19, the J gene TRBJ2-7, with a tentative D call TRBD1 (5 bases). The CDR3 is made up of 14 amino acids. Germline V gene sequence: CDR1 LNHDA, CDR2 SQIVND (reference sequence). V was pared by 4 bases and J by 0 bases, with 10 bases between. As DNA, the CDR3 is TGTGCCAGTAGTAGTACAGGATTCTCCTACGAGCAGTACTTC. It encodes CASSSTGFSYEQYF.

The chain couples TRBV11-2 to TRBJ2-6, with D perhaps TRBD1 (6 bases). Per the germline V gene, CDR1 is SGHAT and CDR2 is FQNNGV. This CDR3 has 18 residues. V lost 5 bases and J 1 base, leaving 18 bases between the germline ends. The CDR3 region has the DNA TGTGCCAGCAGCCCCACCGGCCGGACAGAATCTGGGGCCAACGTCCTGACTTTC. It translates to CASSPTGRTESGANVLTF. Full variable domain (missing parts from reference TRBV11-2 and TRBJ2-6): EAGVAQSPRYKIIEKRQSVAFWCNPISGHATLYWYQQILGQGPKLLIQFQNNGVVDDSQLPKDRFSAERLKGVDSTLKIQPAKLEDSAVYLCASSPTGRTESGANVLTFGAGSRLTVL.

V is TRBV27 and J is TRBJ2-1; 14 positions agree with TRBD2. With 7 bases clipped from V and 7 bases from J, the junction kept 12 bases outside the gene matches. The CDR3 covers 17 residues. The V gene's germline CDR1 is MNHEY and CDR2 SMNVEV (reference sequence). The CDR3 bases are TGTGCCAGCAACCCCGGGACTAGCGGGGGTCGGTGGAATGAGCAGTTCTTC. It specifies CASNPGTSGGRWNEQFF.

The chain is built from TRBV5-4 and TRBJ1-3; D gene unclear. V lost 4 bases and J 0 bases, leaving 14 bases between the germline ends. Germline CDR1 reads SGHNT; CDR2 reads YYREEE (reference sequence). This CDR3 has 16 amino acids. The CDR3 DNA sequence: TGTGCCAGCAGCCGAGGAGATGGCAACTCTGGAAACACCATATATTTT. Its protein product is CASSRGDGNSGNTIYF.

The chain is built from TRBV5-1 and TRBJ2-2; D not resolved. CDR1 and CDR2 (germline): SGHRS, YFSETQ. Trimming removed 1 base at V and 0 bases at J, with 4 bases between. The length of the CDR3 is 14 residues. The CDR3 loop reads CASSLPTNTGELFF. Here the CDR3 DNA reads TGCGCCAGCAGCTTGCCTACGAACACCGGGGAGCTGTTTTTT.

This clone showed up just a few times. This rearrangement joins TRBV7-9 to TRBJ1-2; 8 bases map to TRBD1. Germline CDR1 is SEHNR and CDR2 is FQNEAQ (reference sequence). With 0 bases clipped from V and 6 bases from J, the junction kept 6 bases outside the gene matches. There are 15 residues in the CDR3. The CDR3 here is CASSLARTGRDGYTF. DNA of the CDR3: TGTGCCAGCAGCTTAGCGAGGACAGGGCGCGATGGCTACACCTTC. Looking up the rest from reference TRBV7-9 and TRBJ1-2 gives the full variable domain: DTGVSQNPRHKITKRGQNVTFRCDPISEHNRLYWYRQTLGQGPEFLTYFQNEAQLEKSRLLSDRFSAERPKGSFSTLEIQRTEQGDSAMYLCASSLARTGRDGYTFGSGTRLTVV.

The V and J genes are TRBV6-5 and TRBJ1-3, with D possibly TRBD1 on 6 matching bases. This CDR3 is built from 15 residues. V was pared by 6 bases and J by 7 bases, with 19 bases between. The germline CDR1 and CDR2 sequences are MNHEY and SVGAGI. The CDR3 is CASSQTGSFINTIYF. The CDR3 DNA is TGTGCCAGCAGCCAGACAGGAAGCTTTATCAACACCATATATTTT.

The chain has TRBV11-2 and TRBJ1-2; D perhaps matches TRBD1 (6 bases). CDR1 is SGHAT and CDR2 is FQNNGV in the germline V gene. V was shortened by 1 base and J by 2 bases, with 8 bases between the two germline ends. The CDR3 length is 14 residues. CDR3 DNA: TGTGCCAGCAGCTTAGGGACAGCCAACTATGGCTACACCTTC. Translation gives CASSLGTANYGYTF.

V is TRBV12-3 or TRBV12-4 and J is TRBJ2-1; TRBD1 agrees at 7 bases. The CDR3 contains 11 residues. V gave up 7 bases and J gave up 9 bases; unmatched junction bases: 3. The CDR3 region has the DNA TGTGCCAGCACCCGGACAGGTGAGCAGTTCTTC. Translated, it gives CASTRTGEQFF.